These 20 T cell receptor beta chains came from one sample sequenced in a study of T cell repertoires in cytomegalovirus infection. TCRdb analysed the reads with MiXCR anew, one entry per CDR3 protein. The sample includes around 280,000 distinct CDR3 sequences, about 13% of them seen just once. Sample: PBMCs. Every receptor here comes from a human donor in good health (CMV status not recorded). Some clones in this sample may be carry-over from other donors' samples.

This clonotype showed up just a few times. CDR3 amino acids: CSARESRGAGGYGYTF. CDR3 in DNA: TGCAGTGCTAGAGAGAGCCGCGGGGCGGGTGGTTATGGCTACACCTTC. V is TRBV20-1 and J is TRBJ1-2; maybe TRBD1 (5 bases). V was trimmed by 0 bases and J by 5 bases, leaving 19 bases between them. CDR1 and CDR2 (germline): DFQATT, SNEGSKA (reference sequence). This CDR3 is 16 amino acids long.

The chain combines TRBV20-1 with TRBJ2-7; D possibly corresponds to TRBD2 (5 bases). The V gene lost 5 bases and the J gene lost 0 bases, with 17 bases spanning the gap. Germline CDR1 is DFQATT and CDR2 is SNEGSKA (reference sequence). This CDR3 is 15 amino acids long. Written as DNA, the CDR3 is TGCAGTGCTCCCCTCTCTAGCCGGAGCTCCTACGAGCAGTACTTC. The encoded protein is CSAPLSSRSSYEQYF.

This clonotype has just a few counts. The chain carries TRBV28 and TRBJ2-7, with a possible D match to TRBD2 (5 bases). The CDR3 length is 13 residues. Germline lookup yields CDR1 MDHEN and CDR2 SYDVKM. DNA for the CDR3: TGTGCTTCCGGAGAGGGCAACGCCTACGAGCAGTACTTC. It encodes CASGEGNAYEQYF.

The V call is TRBV18, the J call TRBJ1-5, with 9 bases matching TRBD1. CDR1 and CDR2 from the germline V gene are KGHSH and LQKENI. The trim removed 3 bases at V and 7 bases at J, leaving 10 bases unmatched. The CDR3 length is 16 residues. This CDR3 is CASSPPEDRGPQPQHF. Here the CDR3 DNA reads TGTGCCAGCTCACCTCCAGAGGACAGGGGCCCCCAGCCCCAGCATTTT.

This clonotype was seen many times. CDR3 sequence reads: CASSLLKSNYGYTF. The CDR3 DNA is TGTGCCAGCAGCTTACTCAAGAGTAACTATGGCTACACCTTC. The genes are TRBV6-6 and TRBJ1-2; D is unclear. CDR1 MNHNY and CDR2 SVGAGI come from the germline V gene (reference sequence). This CDR3 is 14 amino acids long. Trimming cost V 6 bases and J 1 base, with 12 bases left between them.

The table lists this clonotype with a few counts. The V and J genes are TRBV20-1 and TRBJ2-1; 9 bases agree with TRBD1. The CDR3 covers 13 residues. The ends lost 3 bases at V and 7 bases at J; junction bases unmatched: 4. Germline V gene data show CDR1 as DFQATT and CDR2 as SNEGSKA (reference sequence). The CDR3 here is CSARGQGANEQFF. The CDR3 nucleotides are TGCAGTGCTAGGGGACAGGGTGCTAATGAGCAGTTCTTC.

This clonotype was found many times. The chain joins TRBV5-4 to TRBJ2-3; TRBD2 agrees at 12 bases. The germline V gene encodes CDR1 SGHNT and CDR2 YYREEE (reference sequence). The CDR3 is made up of 17 amino acids. V lost 5 bases and J lost 0; bases outside the gene matches: 7. The CDR3 reads CASRPGTSGSSTDTQYF. The CDR3 region has the DNA TGTGCCAGCAGGCCCGGGACTAGCGGGTCTAGCACAGATACGCAGTATTTT.

This chain joins TRBV12-3 or TRBV12-4 and TRBJ2-1; 8 positions match TRBD2. Germline trimming cut 8 bases from V and 8 bases from J; bases unmatched to any gene: 5. The CDR3 is 12 residues long. Written as DNA, the CDR3 is TGTGCCAGCCGCGGGGGGTTGGATGAGCAGTTCTTC. This codes for CASRGGLDEQFF.

This clonotype was counted only a few times. The genes are TRBV5-4 and TRBJ2-5; D not certain. Germline V gene lookup returns CDR1 SGHNT and CDR2 YYREEE (reference sequence). With 0 bases removed from V and 1 base from J, the gap between germline ends came to 7 bases. The CDR3 covers 14 residues. CDR3 sequence: CASSLARRQETQYF. CDR3 sequence (DNA): TGTGCCAGCAGCTTGGCTAGGCGCCAAGAGACCCAGTACTTC.

The gene calls are TRBV4-2 and TRBJ2-2, with 8 positions matching TRBD2. There are 16 residues in the CDR3. Losses at the gene ends were 2 bases for V and 0 bases for J; bases not matched to a gene: 2. The germline V gene has CDR1 LGHNA and CDR2 YNFKEQ. In DNA form, the CDR3 reads TGTGCCAGCAGCCAACCGGGACTAGCGAACACCGGGGAGCTGTTTTTT. This encodes CASSQPGLANTGELFF.

This clonotype occurred many times. V and J are TRBV7-2 and TRBJ1-5; 7 bases match TRBD1. J was trimmed by 6 bases and V by 4 bases; bases with no gene match: 6. The CDR3 totals 14 residues. The germline CDR1 and CDR2 sequences are SGHTA and FQGNSA. As DNA, the CDR3 is TGTGCCAGCAGCTCGGGGACAGCCAGTCAGCCCCAGCATTTT. Encoded protein: CASSSGTASQPQHF.

The chain links TRBV15 to TRBJ2-1; TRBD1 might be the D (5 bases). Germline values: CDR1 LNHNV, CDR2 YYDKDF (reference sequence). CDR3 length: 15 amino acids. V was pared by 4 bases and J by 0 bases, with 10 bases between. The CDR3 DNA sequence: TGTGCCACCAGCACCGGACAAAGCTCCTACAATGAGCAGTTCTTC. It specifies CATSTGQSSYNEQFF.

Concerning this clonotype itself: A junction end diverges from the germline sequence, so it may reflect a read error. J is TRBJ2-1 and V is TRBV28; the match to TRBD1 covers 7 bases. Germline CDR1 reads MDHEN; CDR2 reads SYDVKM. The CDR3 runs to 15 residues. The CDR3 here is CASILGSRGWNEQFF. The CDR3 DNA is TGTGCCAGCATTTTAGGGTCCAGGGGGTGGAATGAGCAGTTCTTC. Variable domain in full (rest from reference TRBV28 and TRBJ2-1): DVKVTQSSRYLVKRTGEKVFLECVQDMDHENMFWYRQDPGLGLRLIYFSYDVKMKEKGDIPEGYSVSREKKERFSLILESASTNQTSMYLCASILGSRGWNEQFFGPGTRLTVL.

This clonotype has a count of ten or more. V usage is TRBV9 and J usage is TRBJ1-4; D remains unclear. The CDR3 length is 14 residues. Trimming cost V 10 bases and J 0 bases, with 13 bases left between them. Germline V lookup: CDR1 SGDLS, CDR2 YYNGEE. CDR3 bases: TGTGCCGGAGAGGCCCGTGCAACTAATGAAAAACTGTTTTTT. Protein: CAGEARATNEKLFF.

This clonotype was detected many times. The V gene is TRBV20-1, the J gene TRBJ1-5, with unresolved D. The V end lost 2 bases, the J end lost 4 bases, and 12 bases lay between the germline ends. This CDR3 spans 14 amino acids. CDR1 and CDR2 from the germline V gene are DFQATT and SNEGSKA (reference sequence). The DNA for the CDR3 is TGCAGTGCTAGACAACACAGCGTGAATCAGCCCCAGCATTTT. It yields the protein CSARQHSVNQPQHF.

This clonotype has at least ten counts. V gene TRBV11-2 combines with J gene TRBJ2-7; D possibly uses TRBD1 or TRBD2 (5 bases each). There are 14 residues in the CDR3. Trimming removed 4 bases at V and 2 bases at J, with 12 bases between. The germline V gene encodes CDR1 SGHAT and CDR2 FQNNGV. The CDR3 loop is CASSSSGTPYEQYF. As DNA, the CDR3 is TGTGCCAGCAGCTCATCCGGGACCCCCTACGAGCAGTACTTC.

Of note for this clonotype: A much larger clone is a single base away; this may be a read error. DNA for the CDR3: TGTGCCAGCAGCTTGGACAGGGGGCGTAACTCCTTC. This gives the protein CASSLDRGRNSF. This chain links TRBV5-8 with TRBJ1-2, with 9 bases matching TRBD1. The CDR3 contains 12 residues. CDR1 is SGHTS and CDR2 is YDEGEE in the germline V gene.

The chain recombines TRBV5-5 with TRBJ2-2; 7 nucleotides match TRBD1. Germline V gene sequence: CDR1 SGHKS, CDR2 YYEKEE (reference sequence). V dropped 4 bases and J dropped 4; count of bases not matched to a gene: 10. CDR3 size: 16 residues. CDR3 amino acids: CASSTIRQGFTGELFF. The CDR3 nucleotides read TGTGCCAGCAGCACAATTCGACAGGGTTTCACCGGGGAGCTGTTTTTT.

This clonotype showed up many times. The chain uses TRBV7-2 and TRBJ2-5, with TRBD2 matching over 9 bases. J gave up 3 bases and V 6 bases, and 11 bases lay outside the gene matches. Germline values: CDR1 SGHTA, CDR2 FQGNSA. CDR3 size: 16 residues. In DNA, the CDR3 is TGTGCCAGCAGGCTAAGACTAGCGGAGACCAAAGAGACCCAGTACTTC. This translates into CASRLRLAETKETQYF.

The chain is built from TRBV2 and TRBJ1-5; D ambiguous. The germline V gene encodes CDR1 SNHLY and CDR2 FYNNEI. CDR3 length: 12 residues. Trimming pared 3 bases from V and 6 bases from J, leaving 6 bases between. The DNA of the CDR3 is TGTGCCAGCAGTGACCCTGGTCAGCCCCAGCATTTT. Translated: CASSDPGQPQHF. Full variable domain (outside the CDR3, taken from reference TRBV2 and TRBJ1-5): EPEVTQTPSHQVTQMGQEVILRCVPISNHLYFYWYRQILGQKVEFLVSFYNNEISEKSEIFDDQFSVERPDGSNFTLKIRSTKLEDSAMYFCASSDPGQPQHFGDGTRLSIL.